A selection of T cell receptor beta chains follows, all from one sample in a study of identical twins. TCRdb reprocessed the 5' RACE reads with MiXCR, giving one entry per CDR3 protein. The profile covers approximately 690,000 distinct CDR3 sequences, with 5.5% to 6.5% appearing a single time and roughly 1.8% taken by the ten largest. The specimen was naive T cells sorted from blood. These receptors all come from a man in his late teens or twenties in good health. Both conserved end residues are part of each CDR3. A D gene is named only where the DNA matches it firmly. Clone size, where shown, is once, few, many, or a class for clones that have expanded.

>TRBV24-1|15|-|TRBJ1-5|TRBD1
CATSEAGDRGQPQHF
TGTGCCACCAGTGAGGCTGGAGACAGGGGTCAGCCCCAGCATTTT
>TRBV29-1|12|many|TRBJ2-2|-
CSVPLNTGELFF
TGCAGCGTACCGCTGAACACCGGGGAGCTGTTTTTT
>TRBV6-5|17|many|TRBJ2-1|-
CASSYSRLESLNNEQFF
TGTGCCAGCAGTTACTCCAGACTGGAGTCCCTAAACAATGAGCAGTTCTTC
>TRBV5-1|15|-|TRBJ1-1|TRBD1
CASSSTGGIYTEAFF
TGCGCCAGCAGCTCCACAGGGGGCATTTACACTGAAGCTTTCTTT
>TRBV7-2|13|many|TRBJ2-7|TRBD2
CASSVGTTSEQYF
TGTGCCAGCAGCGTGGGGACTACCTCCGAGCAGTACTTC
>TRBV30|14|-|TRBJ2-5|TRBD1
CAWTVTGQTQTQYF
TGTGCCTGGACGGTGACAGGGCAGACGCAGACCCAGTACTTC
>TRBV5-1|15|many|TRBJ1-2|TRBD1
CASSSWTGANYGYTF
TGCGCCAGCAGCTCCTGGACAGGGGCCAACTATGGCTACACCTTC
>TRBV7-2|14|many|TRBJ2-1|-
CASSLRDPPNEQFF
TGTGCCAGCAGCTTGAGGGACCCACCCAATGAGCAGTTCTTC
>TRBV12-3/TRBV12-4|12|many|TRBJ1-2|-
CASTTPSRGYTF
TGTGCCAGCACCACACCCTCGCGGGGCTACACCTTC
>TRBV12-3/TRBV12-4|14|-|TRBJ2-3|-
CASSRGLDTDTQYF
TGTGCCAGCAGCCGTGGTCTCGACACAGATACGCAGTATTTT
>TRBV7-2|13|-|TRBJ2-7|-
CASSLSPGREQYF
TGTGCCAGCAGCTTAAGTCCGGGGCGCGAGCAGTACTTC
>TRBV2|13|-|TRBJ2-5|TRBD1
CASKTGGSETQYF
TGTGCCAGCAAGACAGGGGGCAGCGAGACCCAGTACTTC
>TRBV12-3/TRBV12-4|16|many|TRBJ2-6|-
CASSLVLGSGANVLTF
TGTGCCAGCAGTTTGGTGTTGGGGTCTGGGGCCAACGTCCTGACTTTC
>TRBV30|17|-|TRBJ2-1|TRBD2
CAWSVRRVATSGSEQFF
TGTGCCTGGAGTGTACGCAGGGTTGCGACTAGCGGGAGTGAGCAGTTCTTC
>TRBV28|12|many|TRBJ2-7|-
CASSLTAYEQYF
TGCGCCAGCAGCTTGACCGCCTACGAGCAGTACTTC
>TRBV5-1|15|few|TRBJ1-2|TRBD1
CASRKGTEDLYGYTF
TGCGCCAGCAGAAAGGGGACAGAAGATTTGTATGGCTACACCTTC
>TRBV30|14|-|TRBJ1-4|-
CAWSAGLVQEKLFF
TGTGCCTGGAGTGCGGGATTGGTACAGGAAAAACTGTTTTTT
>TRBV25-1|16|many|TRBJ1-2|-
CASSEPGGVPLYGYTF
TGTGCCAGCAGTGAACCTGGGGGAGTCCCTCTCTATGGCTACACCTTC
>TRBV3-1|15|few|TRBJ1-4|TRBD1
CASSPVGTGGEKLFF
TGTGCCAGCAGTCCGGTCGGGACAGGTGGAGAAAAACTGTTTTTT
>TRBV15|16|many|TRBJ2-1|-
CATSRVMGRHPNEQFF
TGTGCCACCAGCAGAGTAATGGGCAGGCATCCGAATGAGCAGTTCTTC
>TRBV30|15|few|TRBJ2-3|-
CAWSKTGPRTDTQYF
TGTGCCTGGAGCAAAACAGGTCCGCGCACAGATACGCAGTATTTT
>TRBV12-3/TRBV12-4|14|few|TRBJ2-7|TRBD1
CASRLGQGADEQYF
TGTGCCAGCAGATTAGGACAGGGGGCGGACGAGCAGTACTTC
>TRBV5-1|15|many|TRBJ2-7|-
CASSFDREGIYEQYF
TGCGCCAGCAGCTTCGACAGGGAGGGGATTTACGAGCAGTACTTC
>TRBV3-1|15|many|TRBJ2-2|-
CASSQYTGGAGELFF
TGTGCCAGCAGCCAATATACAGGGGGGGCCGGGGAGCTGTTTTTT